This passage covers 26 T cell receptor beta chains from one sample sequenced in a study of PD-L1 blockade in urothelial cancer. The table came from immunoSEQ multiplex PCR; TCRdb's copy has only in-frame clones and leaves some out. The table shows approximately 90,000 clones, with 90% occurring only once. Time point indicated: pretreatment peripheral blood. Source: PBMCs, taken around atezolizumab (anti-PD-L1) treatment. The receptors were gathered from a man aged 55 to 70 with urothelial cancer.

V and J are TRBV2 and TRBJ2-1, with 9 bases identical to TRBD2. Germline values: CDR1 SNHLY, CDR2 FYNNEI. CDR3 size: 15 residues. V shed 4 bases, J shed 1 base, and the junction held 2 bases outside the gene matches. CDR3 in amino acids: CASSAGLASYNEQFF. The CDR3 DNA follows: TGTGCCAGCAGTGCGGGACTAGCATCCTACAATGAGCAGTTCTTC.

This clone was picked up one time. The chain is built from TRBV6-6 and TRBJ2-2, with D possibly matching TRBD1 (6 bases). This CDR3 has 15 residues. V was pared by 2 bases and J by 8 bases, with 15 bases between. Germline lookup yields CDR1 MNHNY and CDR2 SVGAGI (reference sequence). The CDR3 spells CASSYARGPQGELFF. The DNA for the CDR3 is TGTGCCAGCAGTTACGCCAGGGGCCCGCAGGGGGAGCTGTTTTTT.

The chain is built from TRBV11-2 and TRBJ1-1, with D hard to call. V was trimmed by 2 bases and J by 1 base, leaving 8 bases between them. The CDR3 contains 14 residues. Germline V gene data show CDR1 as SGHAT and CDR2 as FQNNGV. The CDR3 region has the DNA TGTGCCAGCAGCTTATCTGCCGGGAACACTGAAGCTTTCTTT. Translation gives CASSLSAGNTEAFF.

The chain combines TRBV23-1 with TRBJ1-5; 7 bases fit TRBD1. TRBV23-1 is treated as an ORF (open reading frame) with a function not yet certain. Losses at the gene ends were 3 bases for V and 0 bases for J; bases not matched to a gene: 8. The length of the CDR3 is 17 residues. CDR3 residues: CASSQRGQLYSNQPQHF. For the CDR3, the DNA is TGCGCCAGCAGTCAGAGGGGACAGTTATATAGCAATCAGCCCCAGCATTTT.

In its sample, this clone was seen once. This chain links TRBV9 with TRBJ2-1; 13 nucleotides agree with TRBD2. CDR1 and CDR2 from the germline V gene are SGDLS and YYNGEE. Unmatched junction bases numbered 9, after V lost 4 bases and J lost 2 bases. This CDR3 is 18 amino acids long. The CDR3 coding sequence is TGTGCCAGCAGCTCCGGACTAGCGGGGGTTATAACCTACAATGAGCAGTTCTTC. Its protein is CASSSGLAGVITYNEQFF. The complete variable domain, with remaining parts taken from reference TRBV9 and TRBJ2-1, reads DSGVTQTPKHLITATGQRVTLRCSPRSGDLSVYWYQQSLDQGLQFLIQYYNGEERAKGNILERFSAQQFPDLHSELNLSSLELGDSALYFCASSSGLAGVITYNEQFFGPGTRLTVL.

This clone appeared a few times. This sequence joins TRBV6-1 and TRBJ2-7, with D maybe TRBD1 (6 bases). The germline CDR1 and CDR2 sequences are MNHNS and SASEGT. V gave up 6 bases and J gave up 4 bases, with 10 bases separating them. The CDR3 is 12 amino acids. CDR3 DNA: TGTGCCAGCAGGGAAACAGGGTACGAGCAGTACTTC. Translated, it gives CASRETGYEQYF.

The chain couples TRBV12-2 to TRBJ2-3; the table assigns TRBD2, which was not confirmed against the DNA. TRBV12-2 is a recognized pseudogene. CDR3 size: 15 residues. CDR3 coding DNA: TGTGCAAGTCGCTTAGCGGCGGGAGGCCTCGATACGCAGTATTTT. It is translated as CASRLAAGGLDTQYF.

The chain combines TRBV7-2 with TRBJ2-3; 7 nucleotides match TRBD1. This CDR3 has 15 residues. V dropped 5 bases and J dropped 4; count of bases not matched to a gene: 9. Germline lookup yields CDR1 SGHTA and CDR2 FQGNSA. The CDR3 DNA reads as TGTGCCAGCAGCCCGACGCGAGGGGGCGCAGATACGCAGTATTTT. This encodes CASSPTRGGADTQYF.

This chain uses TRBV10-1 with TRBJ2-5, with unresolved D. The germline CDR1 and CDR2 sequences are WNHNN and SYGVQD (reference sequence). V was shortened by 3 bases and J by 3 bases, with 11 bases between the two germline ends. There are 14 residues in the CDR3. CDR3 sequence: CASSERIAKETQYF. The CDR3 DNA reads as TGCGCCAGCAGTGAAAGGATAGCAAAAGAGACCCAGTACTTC.

V and J are TRBV10-3 and TRBJ2-1; 11 nucleotides agree with TRBD2. Germline V gene data show CDR1 as ENHRY and CDR2 as SYGVKD. The trim removed 5 bases at V and 3 bases at J, leaving 3 bases unmatched. There are 15 residues in the CDR3. The CDR3 coding sequence is TGTGCCATCAGTTCCGGGACTAGCGGCTACAATGAGCAGTTCTTC. Translation: CAISSGTSGYNEQFF.

This chain connects TRBV20-1 to TRBJ1-1; D ambiguous. CDR1 is DFQATT and CDR2 is SNEGSKA in the germline V gene (reference sequence). V lost 4 bases, J lost 6 bases, and 9 bases lay in between. This CDR3 contains 11 residues. This chain's CDR3 is CSAIPVAEAFF. The DNA for the CDR3 is TGCAGTGCTATCCCAGTGGCTGAAGCTTTCTTT.

Turning to this clone: Within the sample, other DNA sequences also encode this same CDR3. The CDR3 bases are TGTGCCAGCAGCCAAGACAGGAACACTGAAGCTTTCTTT. This gives the protein CASSQDRNTEAFF. The chain employs TRBV14 and TRBJ1-1; D gene ambiguous. The germline V gene encodes CDR1 SGHDN and CDR2 FVKESK. The CDR3 covers 13 residues. V gave up 0 bases and J gave up 1 base, with 3 bases separating them.

This chain links TRBV18 with TRBJ1-5; 7 positions agree with TRBD1. The V gene's germline CDR1 is KGHSH and CDR2 LQKENI. The CDR3 has 14 amino acids. Trimming removed 5 bases from V and 3 bases from J; junction bases left unmatched: 4. The CDR3 region is CASSKTGYNQPQHF. DNA of the CDR3: TGTGCCAGCTCAAAGACAGGGTACAATCAGCCCCAGCATTTT.

The CDR3 is CASSHRVGGYSGANVLTF. CDR3 sequence (DNA): TGTGCCAGCAGTCACCGCGTCGGGGGGTACTCTGGGGCCAACGTCCTGACTTTC. The gene calls are TRBV7-3 and TRBJ2-6, with 7 positions matching TRBD2. Germline V CDR1 and CDR2: SGHTA, FQGTGA. The trim removed 6 bases at V and 0 bases at J, leaving 11 bases unmatched. This CDR3 contains 18 residues. Full variable domain (missing parts from reference TRBV7-3 and TRBJ2-6): GAGVSQTPSNKVTEKGKYVELRCDPISGHTALYWYRQSLGQGPEFLIYFQGTGAADDSGLPNDRFFAVRPEGSVSTLKIQRTERGDSAVYLCASSHRVGGYSGANVLTFGAGSRLTVL.

This sequence joins TRBV19 and TRBJ2-3; a possible D gene is TRBD1 (5 bases). Germline V gene lookup returns CDR1 LNHDA and CDR2 SQIVND (reference sequence). This CDR3 is built from 14 residues. Trimming cost V 4 bases and J 4 bases, with 12 bases left between them. CDR3 residues: CASSREKQADTQYF. CDR3 sequence (DNA): TGTGCCAGTAGTAGGGAAAAACAGGCAGATACGCAGTATTTT.

This clone was recorded only once. The chain uses TRBV5-5 and TRBJ2-5; D possibly corresponds to TRBD1 (5 bases). The CDR3 consists of 13 residues. Per the germline V gene, CDR1 is SGHKS and CDR2 is YYEKEE (reference sequence). V lost 3 bases, J lost 5 bases, and 11 bases lay in between. Here the CDR3 reads CASSSQGTETQYF. Written as DNA, the CDR3 is TGTGCCAGCAGCTCGCAGGGTACGGAGACCCAGTACTTC. The full variable domain, with the rest looked up from reference TRBV5-5 and TRBJ2-5, is DAGVTQSPTHLIKTRGQQVTLRCSPISGHKSVSWYQQVLGQGPQFIFQYYEKEERGRGNFPDRFSARQFPNYSSELNVNALLLGDSALYLCASSSQGTETQYFGPGTRLLVL.

The chain uses TRBV7-8 and TRBJ2-2; D unresolved. The CDR3 is made up of 13 amino acids. Germline assignment: CDR1 SGHVS and CDR2 FQNEAQ. V was clipped by 5 bases and J by 8 bases, with 12 bases between them. CDR3 protein: CASSHLGRGELFF. The CDR3 nucleotides are TGTGCCAGCAGCCACCTTGGTAGAGGGGAGCTGTTTTTT.

This clone was seen just once. CDR3 DNA sequence: TGTGCCAGCAGCGGTTCTAGCGGGGCCCAAGAGACCCAGTACTTC. Encoded protein: CASSGSSGAQETQYF. The V call is TRBV5-6, the J call TRBJ2-5; 9 bases align to TRBD2. The CDR3 is 15 amino acids. Germline V gene sequence: CDR1 SGHDT, CDR2 YYEEEE. V lost 4 bases to trimming and J lost 1 base; unmatched junction nucleotides: 5.

This clone showed up just once. In nucleotides, the CDR3 is TGTGCCAGCAGTTTATATCGACACCAGCTCTCCTACGAGCAGTACTTC. It translates to CASSLYRHQLSYEQYF. The rearrangement uses TRBV28 and TRBJ2-7; no reliable D call. Germline CDR1 is MDHEN and CDR2 is SYDVKM. The CDR3 contains 16 residues. Trimming removed 1 base from V and 0 bases from J, with 13 bases in between.

The chain employs TRBV7-2 and TRBJ2-6; TRBD1 might be the D (5 bases). The germline V gene has CDR1 SGHTA and CDR2 FQGNSA. The CDR3 totals 15 residues. The V gene lost 5 bases and the J gene lost 1 base, with 9 bases spanning the gap. As DNA, the CDR3 is TGTGCCAGCAGCACCCAGGGATCTGGGGCCAACGTCCTGACTTTC. It yields the protein CASSTQGSGANVLTF.

The rearrangement uses TRBV2 and TRBJ1-5; D gene unclear. Trimming left V 1 base short and J 0 bases short, with 4 bases between. The CDR3 covers 14 residues. The germline gives CDR1 SNHLY, CDR2 FYNNEI. This chain's CDR3 is CASSEGSSNQPQHF. In nucleotides, the CDR3 is TGTGCCAGCAGTGAAGGGAGTAGCAATCAGCCCCAGCATTTT.

V and J are TRBV28 and TRBJ2-1, with no clear D. V was pared by 4 bases and J by 0 bases, with 10 bases between. Germline-derived CDR1 and CDR2 are MDHEN and SYDVKM. The CDR3 totals 15 residues. The CDR3 loop reads CASSSGPSSYNEQFF. The CDR3, as DNA: TGTGCCAGCAGTTCAGGCCCCAGCTCCTACAATGAGCAGTTCTTC.

The CDR3 DNA reads TGTGCCAGCAGTTCCATCCCTAGCGGGAATATAGGCGGGCAGTTCTTC. Protein product: CASSSIPSGNIGGQFF. J is TRBJ2-1 and V is TRBV5-4; 9 bases line up with TRBD2. The CDR3 is 16 residues long. The V gene's germline CDR1 is SGHNT and CDR2 YYREEE (reference sequence). With 5 bases clipped from V and 12 bases from J, the junction kept 18 bases outside the gene matches.

This chain connects TRBV4-1 to TRBJ2-1; 10 positions match TRBD1. Germline CDR1 reads MGHRA; CDR2 reads YSYEKL. CDR3 length equals 18 residues. The V segment lost 0 bases and the J segment 3 bases; nucleotides outside the gene matches: 8. In nucleotides, the CDR3 is TGCGCCAGCAGCCAAGACGGGTACCGGGACAGGGGCTACAATGAGCAGTTCTTC. It codes for CASSQDGYRDRGYNEQFF.

The CDR3 DNA reads as TGTGCCAGCAGCTTAGCGGGGGGGGGTAGTGAAAAACTGTTTTTT. Residues: CASSLAGGGSEKLFF. The chain joins TRBV7-6 to TRBJ1-4, with D maybe TRBD1 (5 bases). This CDR3 has 15 residues. Germline CDR1 is SGHVS and CDR2 is FNYEAQ. V was cut by 0 bases and J by 7 bases, with 12 bases left in between.

CDR3 sequence reads: CASSQDTAGGLETQYF. For the CDR3, the DNA is TGTGCCAGCAGCCAAGATACAGCGGGGGGGCTTGAGACCCAGTACTTC. The chain links TRBV4-2 to TRBJ2-5; 10 bases fit TRBD2. Germline CDR1 is LGHNA and CDR2 is YNFKEQ. The CDR3 is 16 amino acids. With 0 bases clipped from V and 5 bases from J, the junction kept 6 bases outside the gene matches.